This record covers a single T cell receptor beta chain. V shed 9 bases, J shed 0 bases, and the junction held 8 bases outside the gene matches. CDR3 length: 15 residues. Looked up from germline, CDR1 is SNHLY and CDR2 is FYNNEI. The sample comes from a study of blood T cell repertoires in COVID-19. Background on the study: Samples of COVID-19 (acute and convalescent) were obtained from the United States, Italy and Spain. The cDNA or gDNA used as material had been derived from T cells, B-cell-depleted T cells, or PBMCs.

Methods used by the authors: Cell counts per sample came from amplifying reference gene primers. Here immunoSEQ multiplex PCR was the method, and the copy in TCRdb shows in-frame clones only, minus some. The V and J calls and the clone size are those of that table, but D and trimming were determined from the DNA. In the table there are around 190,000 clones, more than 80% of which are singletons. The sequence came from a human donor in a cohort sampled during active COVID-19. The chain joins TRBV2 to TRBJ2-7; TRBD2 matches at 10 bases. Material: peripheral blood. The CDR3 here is CARGTLAGGSYEQYF. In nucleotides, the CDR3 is TGTGCCAGGGGGACTTTAGCGGGGGGCTCCTACGAGCAGTACTTC.